These T cell receptor beta chains were read from a single sample in a study of blood T cells in healthy people across ages. TCRdb ran MiXCR on the 5' RACE reads and lists one entry per CDR3 protein. The table lists about 800,000 distinct CDR3 sequences, around 25% of them singletons. The same data also went into a second study, on T cells of mothers and their children.

The material sequenced was blood. Source of these receptors: a boy between 10 and 17 years old in good health. Both conserved end residues are part of each CDR3. A D gene is named only where the DNA matches it firmly. Expanded clones get a size class; other rows say once, few or many, or leave the size out.

clone size: few
D gene: TRBD1
J gene: TRBJ1-4
V gene: TRBV4-3
CDR3 DNA: TGCGCCAGCAGCCAGGACCCCGGACAGGTTAATGAAAAACTGTTTTTT
CDR3 protein: CASSQDPGQVNEKLFF

clone size: .
D gene: .
J gene: TRBJ2-7
V gene: TRBV28
CDR3 DNA: TGTGCCAGCAGTTTGGCCCGGGACGGGAACTCCTACGAGCAGTACTTC
CDR3 protein: CASSLARDGNSYEQYF

clone size: few
D gene: TRBD1
J gene: TRBJ2-5
V gene: TRBV29-1
CDR3 DNA: TGCAGCGTCGAGACAGGGATGGAGACCCAGTACTTC
CDR3 protein: CSVETGMETQYF

clone size: once
D gene: TRBD1
J gene: TRBJ2-5
V gene: TRBV4-1
CDR3 DNA: TGCGCCAGCAGCCACCGGGACAGGGGTGAAGAGACCCAGTACTTC
CDR3 protein: CASSHRDRGEETQYF

clone size: few
D gene: .
J gene: TRBJ2-1
V gene: TRBV7-2
CDR3 DNA: TGTGCCAGCAGCTCCTTCCTAGGATACAATGAGCAGTTCTTC
CDR3 protein: CASSSFLGYNEQFF

clone size: .
D gene: .
J gene: TRBJ2-5
V gene: TRBV7-2
CDR3 DNA: TGTGCCAGCAGCCCCCCGCGGACGACCCAGTACTTC
CDR3 protein: CASSPPRTTQYF

clone size: .
D gene: TRBD2
J gene: TRBJ2-1
V gene: TRBV7-3
CDR3 DNA: TGTGCCAGCAGCTGGGGAATAGCGGGAGGGCCCTACAATGAGCAGTTCTTC
CDR3 protein: CASSWGIAGGPYNEQFF

clone size: few
D gene: TRBD1
J gene: TRBJ1-2
V gene: TRBV3-1
CDR3 DNA: TGTGCCAGCAGCCAAGAGACAGGGTTTCTTCAGGGCTACACCTTC
CDR3 protein: CASSQETGFLQGYTF

clone size: few
D gene: TRBD2
J gene: TRBJ2-7
V gene: TRBV6-5
CDR3 DNA: TGTGCCACAGAGGAGCGGGAATCCTACGAGCAGTACTTC
CDR3 protein: CATEERESYEQYF

clone size: .
D gene: .
J gene: TRBJ1-2
V gene: TRBV6-2/TRBV6-3
CDR3 DNA: TGTGCCAGCGGCTCTAACTATGGCTACACCTTC
CDR3 protein: CASGSNYGYTF

clone size: .
D gene: .
J gene: TRBJ1-2
V gene: TRBV7-9
CDR3 DNA: TGTGCCAGCAGCGCCATGGTTGCGTTCGGCTACACCTTC
CDR3 protein: CASSAMVAFGYTF

clone size: .
D gene: TRBD2
J gene: TRBJ2-1
V gene: TRBV7-9
CDR3 DNA: TGTGCCAGCAGCCTCTGGGGTAGCGGGGGGGCAGTGGATGAGCAGTTCTTC
CDR3 protein: CASSLWGSGGAVDEQFF

clone size: few
D gene: TRBD2
J gene: TRBJ2-1
V gene: TRBV28
CDR3 DNA: TGTGCCAGCAGTTTATACTCCCCGGTAGCGGGCAATGAGCAGTTCTTC
CDR3 protein: CASSLYSPVAGNEQFF

clone size: .
D gene: .
J gene: TRBJ1-5
V gene: TRBV7-9
CDR3 DNA: TGTGCCAGCAGCGCGACAGCTCTAGGCAACCAGCCCCAGCATTTT
CDR3 protein: CASSATALGNQPQHF

clone size: .
D gene: .
J gene: TRBJ2-2
V gene: TRBV28
CDR3 DNA: TGTGCCAGCAGTTTAAGTGAAAACATGAACACCGGGGAGCTGTTTTTT
CDR3 protein: CASSLSENMNTGELFF

clone size: .
D gene: .
J gene: TRBJ2-2
V gene: TRBV12-3/TRBV12-4
CDR3 DNA: TGTGCCAGCAGTCCCGAGGGGGTTTACACCGGGGAGCTGTTTTTT
CDR3 protein: CASSPEGVYTGELFF

clone size: few
D gene: TRBD1
J gene: TRBJ2-4
V gene: TRBV5-4
CDR3 DNA: TGTGCCAGCAGCTTGGGTGGGACAGGGCCAAACATTCAGTACTTC
CDR3 protein: CASSLGGTGPNIQYF

clone size: few
D gene: .
J gene: TRBJ2-7
V gene: TRBV28
CDR3 DNA: TGTGCCAGCAGACTGTTCAACGAGCAGTACTTC
CDR3 protein: CASRLFNEQYF

clone size: .
D gene: TRBD1
J gene: TRBJ2-7
V gene: TRBV10-3
CDR3 DNA: TGTGCCATCAGTGAGCCCCGGGACAGGGGAATGTTCCTAGCCTACGAGCAGTACTTC
CDR3 protein: CAISEPRDRGMFLAYEQYF

clone size: .
D gene: TRBD2
J gene: TRBJ2-3
V gene: TRBV6-2/TRBV6-3
CDR3 DNA: TGTGCCAGCATAGCTGAGGGGCTAGCGGGTTCAGATACGCAGTATTTT
CDR3 protein: CASIAEGLAGSDTQYF